This T cell receptor (beta chain) was recovered during a study of cytomegalovirus exposure and HLA in healthy donors (TCRdb year 2017). Turning to the overall study: In an earlier analysis of under 750 of the donors, under 300 Gb of sequence data and some 100 million unique TCR beta sequences from some 170 million T cells were reported. Every repertoire in the discovery cohort had been generated on one and the same sequencing platform. A later analysis re-examined previously published TCR beta repertoires from about 670 donors and added high-resolution HLA genotyping to investigate patterns of TCR occurrence. In an earlier analysis of roughly 540 of the donors, high-throughput TCR beta sequencing was used to judge whether each TCR beta V gene segment behaved as functional or pseudogenic. High-throughput TCR immunosequencing, statistical association of individual TCRs with disease status, and machine learning were combined to predict cytomegalovirus infection status. Among 398 genotyped donors of the cohort, an average of roughly 240,000 unique TCR beta nucleotide sequences were sequenced per donor, roughly 20% of them non-productive. Typing coverage differed by locus: A, B, C, DRB1 and DQB1 were typed in about 629-630 donors, DQA1 in approximately 520, DPA1 in over 600, and DPB1 in just under 490. Five DR-DQ haplotypes were treated as single units for association and clustering because of strong linkage in the cohort. Donor age, sex, ethnicity and CMV serostatus were compiled together with the repertoire data. The genetic ancestry cluster associated with self-reported Caucasian donors included 80% to 90% of the approximately 410 genotyped donors. The study was designed to test whether signatures of past pathogen exposure could be identified by cataloging public T cell receptors. A separate validation cohort of about 110 different subjects was used in addition to the roughly 720-subject first cohort. Class I and class II HLA loci were covered by the typing at four-digit resolution. The T cell repertoires of under 750 subjects were profiled by immunosequencing and related to cytomegalovirus serostatus. Rather than using new phenotypic data, the later analysis identified candidate immune exposures from TCR beta sequences and from how often those sequences occurred across donors. In a later genetic analysis, genome-wide SNP genotypes for about 55% of the roughly 670 donors were used, and that subset was treated as a discovery cohort. An early release that covered several hundred HLA-typed donors contained approximately 300 gigabases of sequencing data and around 85 million unique TCR sequences.

Libraries were constructed by the immunoSEQ multiplex PCR assay. A mixture of 60 forward primers for TCR Vbeta segments and 13 reverse primers for TCR Jbeta segments was used in the multiplex PCR. The CDR3 region of rearranged TCR beta genes was amplified from genomic DNA with a multiplex PCR assay. The Illumina HiSeq System was used to sequence the amplified TCR beta libraries as 87-base-pair reads. In the source study's methods: In a later analysis, roughly 80 million unique TCR beta chains were counted across the approximately 670 repertoires, and around 11 million of these chains were shared by at least two donors. To remove PCR and sequencing errors, raw reads were error-corrected and collapsed into unique sequences using a nearest-neighbor algorithm that merged closely related sequences. Alignment of CDR3 sequences to IMGT reference sequences was used to assign V, D and J gene segments. Each retained sequence needed at least a six-nucleotide match to both a V gene segment and a J gene segment. Rearrangements were called productive when the CDR3 lacked stop codons and stayed in frame with V and J; all others were non-productive. Following IMGT convention, CDR3 was defined as the stretch from the second conserved V-encoded cysteine to the conserved J-encoded phenylalanine. In an earlier analysis of more than 550 of the donors, sequences lacking an unambiguous match to a single V gene segment were excluded. In an earlier analysis of approximately 610 of the donors, V segments were called functional above 56.7% productive rearrangements and were called segregating when the between-donor standard deviation exceeded 5%. To diagnose cytomegalovirus status from the catalog of TCR beta chain sequences, a statistical classification framework was built. In a later analysis, TCR nucleotide sequences were compared against IMGT/GENE-DB human TR gene sequences so that V and J genes could be assigned. Using the TCRdist pipeline, a later analysis assigned CDR3 sequences along with most-parsimonious VDJ recombination scenarios. In a later analysis, each TCR beta chain was defined by its CDR3 amino acid sequence together with its V-gene family, and reads lacking a unique V-gene family were excluded. A later analysis removed several hundred highly shared, low-generation-probability nucleotide sequences to deal with suspected cross-contamination and a sequencing artifact. For each public chain, a later analysis derived a clonal expansion index from normalized ranks of inferred template counts within each repertoire. Generation probabilities in a later analysis came from a VDJ recombination model fitted to out-of-frame rearrangements, and those results were checked against IGoR. Hypergeometric tests were used in a later analysis to score TCR-TCR, TCR-HLA and TCR-CMV co-occurrence, with a repertoire-size bias correction applied to the TCR pairs. To estimate false discovery rates, a later analysis permuted the HLA or CMV assignments 20 times. A later analysis grouped co-occurring TCRs with DBSCAN, adding TCRdist sequence similarity when clustering within HLA-allele-positive subsets. Repertoires with fewer than 30,000 or more than 120,000 public chains, plus five repertoires with anomalous nucleotide sharing, were excluded from co-occurrence clustering. Entries here come from immuneACCESS through TCRdb and include only in-frame sequences with V and J called. Some clones fail to appear in such tables; in the studies checked, an unresolved V gene covers under half of the shortfall, and the cause of the remainder is unknown. V and J calls and clone size are as listed in that table; D and trimming were resolved from the DNA. The sample has roughly 100,000 clones on record, about three quarters of them singletons. The ten largest make up roughly 16% of the sample.

CDR1 is given as SGHNT and CDR2 as YENEEA, both from the germline V gene. The CDR3 runs 17 amino acids, cysteine and phenylalanine included. The read is trimmed to its CDR3 DNA, 51 bases read in frame from base 1. Trimming removed 3 bases from V and 0 bases from J; the gene matches leave 7 bases unexplained. Here is what the overall study found, with its caveats: Only TCR beta chains were sequenced in this cohort, and the absence of alpha or paired-chain data limited detectable features. In an earlier analysis of about 540 of the donors, most TCR beta V segments were observed in productive rearrangements about 87% or about 30% of the time, broadly matching IMGT annotations. HLA typing was unavailable for some donors at each locus, so association tests used only the typed subset. A further reported finding was that TCR beta sequences accurately predicted the HLA-A and HLA-B alleles for most subjects in the first cohort. Most TCR sequences were seen in very few donors, while some public TCRs were found in many individuals. An association between a missense DCLRE1C variant and V-gene and J-gene trimming of TCR beta chains was found in a later genetic analysis and replicated in an independent cohort. Strong co-occurrence of HLA alleles, especially DR and DQ, made assigning TCR associations to individual alleles difficult. Some IMGT-functional V segments, including TRBV6-2 and TRBV6-3, could not be distinguished by the 87-base-pair reads and were therefore excluded. The classifier was reported to diagnose cytomegalovirus status with high specificity and sensitivity in both the original cohort and the validation cohort. According to a later analysis, TCR association rates differed among HLA loci, with DRB1 alleles showing the most associated TCRs and HLA-C alleles showing the fewest. In a later analysis, HLA-associated TCR beta chains showed more clonal expansion and lower generation probabilities than non-associated chains that were equally common. Correlated functional status among segregating V segments might be attributable to linkage disequilibrium, but an unknown experimental factor could not be ruled out. The study gave a list of 150 to 200 TCR beta chains associated with cytomegalovirus. In a later analysis, most CMV-associated TCR beta chains were found to appear HLA-restricted, with HLA associations seemingly driven largely by CMV exposure. The presence/absence analyses assumed that sequencing depth was roughly uniform across donors, and that assumption may not be true. A later analysis reported that several top co-occurrence clusters appeared linked to parvovirus B19, influenza, CMV and Epstein-Barr virus. For the cohort, immune exposure information was limited to CMV serostatus. In a later analysis, 16,951 TCR beta sequences were associated with specific HLA alleles at a false discovery rate of 0.05. Because counts were too low, roughly 18 rarely observed V segments, including chromosome 9 orphons, were left out of the earlier analysis of roughly 600 of the donors. A group of highly shared sequence variants was considered likely to be a technical artifact of the sequencing pipeline. In vitro tests confirmed that a few of the cytomegalovirus-associated TCR beta chains recognize cytomegalovirus antigens. The authors suggested that the approach could potentially be generalized to other disease states and immunological phenotypes. According to a later genetic analysis, donors in an Asian-associated ancestry cluster had fewer N-insertions in productive TCRs than the approximately 700-donor mean.

In regard to this clone: What this receptor recognizes is not known. Base qualities are not at hand, and no much larger clone is one base apart.

The cohort comprised approximately 700 healthy bone marrow donors. At the time of sampling, all cohort members were nominally healthy, though unrecorded immune exposures were likely present. The donor tested CMV seropositive, placing the donor among the 289 seropositive members of the cohort. A peripheral blood sample was provided by each donor, and peripheral blood mononuclear cells were used for TCR beta sequencing. The Qiagen DNeasy Blood Extraction Kit was used to extract genomic DNA from the blood cell samples. The specimen sequenced was PBMCs. The TCR comes from a woman aged 45 to 65 in good health and CMV-seropositive. The chain joins TRBV11-3 to TRBJ2-2, with 7 bases matching TRBD1. CDR3 sequence: CASSLGLGTANTGELFF. The DNA sequence is as follows: TGTGCCAGCAGCTTGGGGTTGGGGACAGCGAACACCGGGGAGCTGTTTTTT.